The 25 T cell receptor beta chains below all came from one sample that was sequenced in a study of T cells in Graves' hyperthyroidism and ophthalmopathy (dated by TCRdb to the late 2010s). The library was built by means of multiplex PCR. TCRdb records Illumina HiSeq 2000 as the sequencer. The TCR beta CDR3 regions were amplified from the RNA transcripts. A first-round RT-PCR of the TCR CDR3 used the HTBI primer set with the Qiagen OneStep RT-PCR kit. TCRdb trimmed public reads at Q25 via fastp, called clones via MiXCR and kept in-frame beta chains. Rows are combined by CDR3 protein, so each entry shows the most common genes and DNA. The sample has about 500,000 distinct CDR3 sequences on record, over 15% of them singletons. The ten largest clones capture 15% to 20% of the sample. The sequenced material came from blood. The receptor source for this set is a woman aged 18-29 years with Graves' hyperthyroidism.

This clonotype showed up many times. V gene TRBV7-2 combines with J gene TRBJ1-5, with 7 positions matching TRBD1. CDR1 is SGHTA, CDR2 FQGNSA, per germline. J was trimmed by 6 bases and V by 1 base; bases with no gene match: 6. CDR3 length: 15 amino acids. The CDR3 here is CASSLVDRVGQPQHF. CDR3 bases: TGTGCCAGCAGCTTAGTAGACAGGGTGGGTCAGCCCCAGCATTTT.

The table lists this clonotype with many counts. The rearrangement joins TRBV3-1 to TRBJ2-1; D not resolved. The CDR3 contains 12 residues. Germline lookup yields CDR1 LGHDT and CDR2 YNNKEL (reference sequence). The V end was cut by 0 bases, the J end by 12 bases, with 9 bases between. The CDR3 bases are TGTGCCAGCAGCCAAGATTTCGGACCGCAGTTCTTC. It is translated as CASSQDFGPQFF.

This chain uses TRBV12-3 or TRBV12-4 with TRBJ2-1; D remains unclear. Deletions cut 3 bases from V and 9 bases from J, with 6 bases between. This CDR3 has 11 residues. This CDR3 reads CASSFAFEQFF. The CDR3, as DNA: TGTGCCAGCAGTTTCGCCTTTGAGCAGTTCTTC.

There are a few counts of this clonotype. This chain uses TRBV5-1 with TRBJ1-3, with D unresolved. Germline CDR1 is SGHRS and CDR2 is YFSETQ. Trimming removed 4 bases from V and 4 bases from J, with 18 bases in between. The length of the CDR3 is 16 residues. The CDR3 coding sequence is TGCGCCAGCAGCCTGGGTCCGCAGGACCGAGGAAACACCATATATTTT. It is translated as CASSLGPQDRGNTIYF.

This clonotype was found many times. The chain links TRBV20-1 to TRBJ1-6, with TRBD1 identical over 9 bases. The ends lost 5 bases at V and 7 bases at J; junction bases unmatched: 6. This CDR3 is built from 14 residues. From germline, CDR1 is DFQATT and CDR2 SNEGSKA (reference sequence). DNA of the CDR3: TGCAGTGCTGACACCGGGACAGGGAATTCACCCCTCCACTTT. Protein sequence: CSADTGTGNSPLHF.

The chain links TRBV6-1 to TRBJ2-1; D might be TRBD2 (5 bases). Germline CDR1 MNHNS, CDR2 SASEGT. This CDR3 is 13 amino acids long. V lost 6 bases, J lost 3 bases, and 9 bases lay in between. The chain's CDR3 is CASSAGVYNEQFF. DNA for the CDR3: TGTGCCAGCAGCGCCGGGGTCTACAATGAGCAGTTCTTC.

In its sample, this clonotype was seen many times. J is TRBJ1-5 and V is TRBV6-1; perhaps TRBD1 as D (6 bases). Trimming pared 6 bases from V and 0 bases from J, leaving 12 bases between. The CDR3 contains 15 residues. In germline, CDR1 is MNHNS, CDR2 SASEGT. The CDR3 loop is CASRGTGYSNQPQHF. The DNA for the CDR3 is TGTGCCAGCAGGGGCACAGGGTATAGCAATCAGCCCCAGCATTTT.

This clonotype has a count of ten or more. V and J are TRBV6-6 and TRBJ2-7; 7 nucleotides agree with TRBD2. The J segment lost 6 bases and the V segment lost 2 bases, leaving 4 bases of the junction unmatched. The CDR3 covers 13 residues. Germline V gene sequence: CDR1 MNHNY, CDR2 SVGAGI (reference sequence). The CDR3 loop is CASSYRSGTEQYF. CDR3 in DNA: TGTGCCAGCAGTTACCGGAGCGGGACCGAGCAGTACTTC.

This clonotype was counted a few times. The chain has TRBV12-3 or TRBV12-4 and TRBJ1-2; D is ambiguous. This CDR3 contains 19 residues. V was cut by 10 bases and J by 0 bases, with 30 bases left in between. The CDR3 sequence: CATKNPFSEREGANYGYTF. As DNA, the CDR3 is TGTGCCACTAAAAATCCATTCTCTGAAAGAGAAGGAGCTAACTATGGCTACACCTTC.

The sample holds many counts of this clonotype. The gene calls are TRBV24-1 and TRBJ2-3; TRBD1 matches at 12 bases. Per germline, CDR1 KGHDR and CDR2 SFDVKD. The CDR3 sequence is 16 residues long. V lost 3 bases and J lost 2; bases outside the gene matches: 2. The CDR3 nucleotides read TGTGCCACCAGTGATCGGGACAGGGGGCTCACAGATACGCAGTATTTT. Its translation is CATSDRDRGLTDTQYF.

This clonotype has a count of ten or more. CDR3 coding DNA: TGTGCCACCAACAACCTAGCGGGATTATCTGTCGTAGGCAATGAGCAGTTCTTC. Its translation: CATNNLAGLSVVGNEQFF. The chain uses TRBV12-3 or TRBV12-4 and TRBJ2-1; TRBD2 matches at 9 bases. The CDR3 runs 18 residues. Trimming took 10 bases from V and 6 from J; bases not matched to a gene: 22.

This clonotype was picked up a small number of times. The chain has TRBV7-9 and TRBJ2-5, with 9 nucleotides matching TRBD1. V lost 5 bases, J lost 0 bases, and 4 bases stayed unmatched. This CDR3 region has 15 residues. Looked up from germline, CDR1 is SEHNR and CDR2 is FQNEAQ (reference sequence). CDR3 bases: TGTGCCAGCAGCACGGGACAGGGTTACCAAGAGACCCAGTACTTC. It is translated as CASSTGQGYQETQYF.

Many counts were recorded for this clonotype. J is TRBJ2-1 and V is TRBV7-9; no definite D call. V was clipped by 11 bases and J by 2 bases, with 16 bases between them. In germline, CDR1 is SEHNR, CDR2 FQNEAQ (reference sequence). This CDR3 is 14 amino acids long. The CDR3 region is CAHKEDGAYNEQFF. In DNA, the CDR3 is TGTGCCCACAAAGAGGACGGCGCCTACAATGAGCAGTTCTTC.

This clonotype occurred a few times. The CDR3 DNA is TGCAGTGCTAGAGGGACAGTTGAAGAGACCCAGTACTTC. This gives the protein CSARGTVEETQYF. The chain recombines TRBV20-1 with TRBJ2-5, with a possible D match to TRBD1 (6 bases). Per germline, CDR1 DFQATT and CDR2 SNEGSKA (reference sequence). The V end was cut by 1 base, the J end by 3 bases, with 9 bases between. The CDR3 spans 13 residues.

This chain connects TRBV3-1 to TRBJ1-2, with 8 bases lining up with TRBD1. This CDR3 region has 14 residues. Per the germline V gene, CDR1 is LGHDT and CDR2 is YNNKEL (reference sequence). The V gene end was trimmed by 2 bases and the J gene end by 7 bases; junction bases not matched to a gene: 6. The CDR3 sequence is CASSQRDRGPGYTF. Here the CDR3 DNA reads TGTGCCAGCAGCCAACGCGACAGGGGCCCTGGCTACACCTTC.

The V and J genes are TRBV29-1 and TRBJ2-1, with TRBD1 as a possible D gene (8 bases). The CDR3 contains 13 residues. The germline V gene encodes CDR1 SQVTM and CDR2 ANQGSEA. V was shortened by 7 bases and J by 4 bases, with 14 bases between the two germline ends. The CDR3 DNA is TGCAGCGACCACAGGGGGGGGTACAATGAGCAGTTCTTC. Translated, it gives CSDHRGGYNEQFF.

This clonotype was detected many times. In DNA, the CDR3 is TGTGCCAGCAGTTATGCGGGGTGGCAGAACACTGAAGCTTTCTTT. It specifies CASSYAGWQNTEAFF. The chain carries TRBV6-1 and TRBJ1-1; D unclear. Germline V gene lookup returns CDR1 MNHNS and CDR2 SASEGT. The CDR3 is made up of 15 amino acids. V lost 5 bases, J lost 1 base, and 14 bases lay in between.

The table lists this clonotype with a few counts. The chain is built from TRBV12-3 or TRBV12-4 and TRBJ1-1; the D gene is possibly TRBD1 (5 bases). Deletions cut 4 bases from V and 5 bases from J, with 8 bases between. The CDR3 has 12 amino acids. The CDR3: CASSSRETEAFF. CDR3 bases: TGTGCCAGCAGTTCCAGGGAAACTGAAGCTTTCTTT.

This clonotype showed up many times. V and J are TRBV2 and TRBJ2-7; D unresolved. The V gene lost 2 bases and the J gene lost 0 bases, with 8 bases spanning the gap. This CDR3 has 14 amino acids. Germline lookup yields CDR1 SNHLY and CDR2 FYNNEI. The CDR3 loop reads CASSESSYSYEQYF. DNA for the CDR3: TGTGCCAGCAGTGAATCCAGTTACTCCTACGAGCAGTACTTC.

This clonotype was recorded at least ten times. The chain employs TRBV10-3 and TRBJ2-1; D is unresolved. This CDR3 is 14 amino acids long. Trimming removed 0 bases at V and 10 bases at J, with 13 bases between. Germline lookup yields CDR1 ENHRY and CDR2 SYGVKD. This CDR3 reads CAISESADASEQFF. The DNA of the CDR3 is TGTGCCATCAGTGAGTCTGCCGACGCCAGCGAGCAGTTCTTC.

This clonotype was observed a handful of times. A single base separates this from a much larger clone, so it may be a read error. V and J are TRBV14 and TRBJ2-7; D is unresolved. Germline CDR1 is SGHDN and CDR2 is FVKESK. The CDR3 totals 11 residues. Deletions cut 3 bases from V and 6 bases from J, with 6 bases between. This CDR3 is CASSHGFEQYF. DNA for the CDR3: TGTGCCAGCAGCCATGGGTTCGAGCAGTACTTC. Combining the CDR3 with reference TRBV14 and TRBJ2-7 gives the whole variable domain EAGVTQFPSHSVIEKGQTVTLRCDPISGHDNLYWYRRVMGKEIKFLLHFVKESKQDESGMPNNRFLAERTGGTYSTLKVQPAELEDSGVYFCASSHGFEQYFGPGTRLTVT.

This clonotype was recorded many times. CDR3 region: CASSSLTGRYEQYF. CDR3 sequence (DNA): TGTGCCAGCAGCTCCCTGACAGGGCGCTACGAGCAGTACTTC. V usage is TRBV7-6 and J usage is TRBJ2-7; TRBD1 agrees at 7 bases. The CDR3 is made up of 14 amino acids. V trimming: 4 bases; J trimming: 3 bases; junction bases outside the gene matches: 6. Germline-derived CDR1 and CDR2 are SGHVS and FNYEAQ.

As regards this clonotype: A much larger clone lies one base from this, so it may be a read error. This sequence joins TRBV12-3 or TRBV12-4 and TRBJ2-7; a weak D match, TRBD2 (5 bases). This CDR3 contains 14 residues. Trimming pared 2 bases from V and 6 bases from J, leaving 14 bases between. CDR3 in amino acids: CASSLLLASSEQYF. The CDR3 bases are TGTGCCAGCAGTTTACTGCTAGCTTCGTCCGAGCAGTACTTC.

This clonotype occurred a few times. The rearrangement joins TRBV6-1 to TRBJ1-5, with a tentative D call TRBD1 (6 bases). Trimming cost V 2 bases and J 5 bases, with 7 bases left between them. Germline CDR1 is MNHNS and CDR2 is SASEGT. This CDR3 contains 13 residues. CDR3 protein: CASSEHRDQPQHF. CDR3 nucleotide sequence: TGTGCCAGCAGTGAACACAGGGATCAGCCCCAGCATTTT.

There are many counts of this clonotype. The CDR3 DNA reads as TGTGCCAGCAGCTTAGTTGGACCGCAAGCGCCCCAGCATTTT. The encoded protein is CASSLVGPQAPQHF. This chain joins TRBV7-9 and TRBJ1-5, with unresolved D. The CDR3 runs to 14 residues. Germline assignment: CDR1 SEHNR and CDR2 FQNEAQ (reference sequence). Between the trimmed V and J ends, which lost 1 base and 9 bases, there was a span of 13 bases.